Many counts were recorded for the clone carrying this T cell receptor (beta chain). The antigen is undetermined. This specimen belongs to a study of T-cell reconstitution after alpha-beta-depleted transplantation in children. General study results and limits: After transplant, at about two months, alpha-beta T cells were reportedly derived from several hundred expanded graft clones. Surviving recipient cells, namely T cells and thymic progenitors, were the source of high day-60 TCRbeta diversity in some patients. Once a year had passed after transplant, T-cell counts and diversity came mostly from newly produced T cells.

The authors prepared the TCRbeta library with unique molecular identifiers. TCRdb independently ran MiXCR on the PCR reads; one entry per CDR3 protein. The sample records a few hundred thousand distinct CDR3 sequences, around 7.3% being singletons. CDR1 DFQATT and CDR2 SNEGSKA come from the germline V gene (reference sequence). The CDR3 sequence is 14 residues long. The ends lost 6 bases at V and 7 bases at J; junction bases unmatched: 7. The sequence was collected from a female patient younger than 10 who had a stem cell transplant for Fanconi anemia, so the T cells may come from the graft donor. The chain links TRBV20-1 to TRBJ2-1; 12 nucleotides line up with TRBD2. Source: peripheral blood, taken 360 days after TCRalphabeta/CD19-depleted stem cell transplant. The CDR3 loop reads CSAARTSGMNEQFF. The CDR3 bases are TGCAGTGCCGCCCGGACTAGCGGGATGAATGAGCAGTTCTTC.